This entry is about one TCR beta chain. Its antigen is unidentified. The sample is drawn from a study of T cell responses to AZD1222 COVID-19 vaccine. Background on the study: Analyses pooled second doses at about 4 or about 12 weeks.

This CDR3 is 12 amino acids long. V lost 8 bases to trimming and J lost 9 bases, with 14 bases between them. CDR1 and CDR2 (germline): MNHEY, SVGAGI. General study findings and limits: Following two doses of AZD1222, Spike-specific TCR breadth and depth rose.

Sequencing was performed with immunoSEQ multiplex PCR; in TCRdb, only in-frame clones are kept and a portion is missing. The sample shows around 130,000 clones, roughly 93% of them seen only once. The TCR comes from an adult in good health. Sequenced here: peripheral blood, sampled on day 0 of AZD1222 vaccination. V and J are TRBV6-5 and TRBJ2-1; D unclear. This CDR3 is CASHSIASEQFF. The DNA for the CDR3 is TGTGCCAGCCATTCAATAGCTTCTGAGCAGTTCTTC.